The source of this T cell receptor beta chain is a study of cytomegalovirus exposure and HLA in healthy donors. Study details: Of the donors genotyped, about 390 in all, 80% to 85% fell in the Caucasian-associated ancestry cluster.

Participants comprised healthy donors of bone marrow. PCR involved 60 Vbeta and 13 Jbeta primers. Measured with immunoSEQ multiplex PCR; TCRdb has only the in-frame clones, and not every one. The repertoire has roughly 280,000 clones, roughly two thirds of them found once; the top ten carry under 3%. A note on this clone: Its antigen is unidentified.

Overall study findings and caveats: Data from an earlier analysis indicated that most TCR beta V segments were productive either about 87% or about 30% of the time. The classifier reportedly diagnosed cytomegalovirus status with high sensitivity and specificity.

The germline CDR1 and CDR2 sequences are MDHEN and SYDVKM. The CDR3 is 14 amino acids. V shed 6 bases, J shed 6 bases, and the junction held 7 bases outside the gene matches. The sequencing sample was made of PBMCs. The genes are TRBV28 and TRBJ2-2; 7 bases are shared with TRBD2. The TCR sequence derives from a female donor in good health and CMV-seronegative. This CDR3 is CASRSREGPGELFF. The CDR3 DNA is TGTGCCAGCAGGTCCAGGGAGGGACCCGGGGAGCTGTTTTTT.